This T cell receptor (beta chain) comes out of a study of early T cells in non-severe SARS-CoV-2 infection. A single count supports this clonotype. CDR3 length: 16 residues. The V end was cut by 5 bases, the J end by 0 bases, with 16 bases between. CDR1 is PRHDT and CDR2 is FYEKMQ in the germline V gene (reference sequence). TCRdb itself ran the 5' RACE reads through MiXCR, one entry per CDR3 protein. The data contain tens of thousands of distinct CDR3 sequences, about 14% of them singletons. The chain links TRBV13 to TRBJ1-1, with no clear D. This receptor was identified in an adult who was a healthcare worker with PCR-confirmed SARS-CoV-2 infection or an uninfected control (not recorded which). The source material was whole blood. The CDR3 sequence is CASSPLRTEMNTEAFF. In DNA, the CDR3 is TGTGCCAGCAGCCCGTTAAGGACGGAGATGAACACTGAAGCTTTCTTT.